This T cell receptor (beta chain) was obtained from a study of control samples from healthy donors and cancer patients. This clone was observed once. The CDR3 has 15 amino acids. The germline V gene encodes CDR1 LNHDA and CDR2 SQIVND (reference sequence). V was clipped by 5 bases and J by 5 bases, with 18 bases between them. The repertoire was sequenced with immunoSEQ multiplex PCR; TCRdb's copy has only in-frame clones and lacks some. This table has 100,000 to 150,000 clones, roughly 87% appearing once. The TCR sequence derives from a man between 18 and 35 years old in good health. The chain joins TRBV19 to TRBJ1-1; weak D call: TRBD1 (5 bases). What was sequenced was blood. The CDR3 DNA reads as TGTGCCAGTAGTCGGACACAAAGTAAGAGGACTGAAGCTTTCTTT. Translation gives CASSRTQSKRTEAFF.